What follows are 29 T cell receptor beta chains derived from one specimen sequenced in a study of Graves' ophthalmopathy and Graves' hyperthyroidism. Using RNA transcripts, the TCR beta CDR3 regions were amplified. The first round was an RT-PCR with HTBI primers, and the second round was a multiplex PCR. MiXCR, applied by TCRdb to the multiplex PCR reads, yields one record per CDR3 protein. The data contain around 400,000 distinct CDR3 sequences, more than 20% of them seen just once; the ten biggest clones take up roughly 3%. Sequenced input: peripheral blood. Receptor source: a woman aged 18-29 years with stable Graves' hyperthyroidism.

This clonotype was seen repeatedly, ten times or more. This chain joins TRBV19 and TRBJ2-2; D unresolved. The CDR3 sequence is 13 residues long. The ends were cut back, 3 bases at V and 6 bases at J, with 8 bases in the middle. Per the germline V gene, CDR1 is LNHDA and CDR2 is SQIVND (reference sequence). The CDR3 spells CASSIVVPGELFF. The CDR3 bases are TGTGCCAGTAGTATCGTGGTCCCCGGGGAGCTGTTTTTT.

This clonotype was observed many times. V and J are TRBV24-1 and TRBJ2-7; no firm D call. V lost 1 base to trimming and J lost 4 bases, with 7 bases between them. The germline gives CDR1 KGHDR, CDR2 SFDVKD. There are 13 residues in the CDR3. CDR3 bases: TGTGCCACCAGTGATTTTTGGGGATACGAGCAGTACTTC. It yields the protein CATSDFWGYEQYF.

The CDR3 spells CASSYSAGTYGYTF. The DNA for the CDR3 is TGTGCCAGCAGTTACTCCGCAGGGACCTATGGCTACACCTTC. The genes are TRBV6-5 and TRBJ1-2; tentative D call: TRBD1 (5 bases). The V gene lost 0 bases and the J gene lost 4 bases, with 9 bases spanning the gap. CDR3 length equals 14 residues. Germline V gene sequence: CDR1 MNHEY, CDR2 SVGAGI.

The chain has TRBV20-1 and TRBJ2-5; 9 nucleotides line up with TRBD2. This CDR3 comprises 15 residues. Germline loops: CDR1 DFQATT, CDR2 SNEGSKA (reference sequence). The ends lost 0 bases at V and 4 bases at J; junction bases unmatched: 6. The chain's CDR3 is CSARDMREGGETQYF. CDR3 nucleotides: TGCAGTGCTAGAGATATGCGGGAGGGCGGAGAGACCCAGTACTTC.

This clonotype was observed a few times. This may stem from a read error, because a much larger clone lies one nucleotide away. J is TRBJ2-2 and V is TRBV28, with a weak D call TRBD2 (5 bases). The V gene's germline CDR1 is MDHEN and CDR2 SYDVKM. CDR3 length: 14 residues. DNA of the CDR3: TGTGCCAGCAGTAGAGGGTTTGGCACCGGGGAGCTGTGTTTT. It specifies CASSRGFGTGELCF.

This clonotype turned up a few times. J is TRBJ2-2 and V is TRBV11-2; D tentatively fits TRBD1 or TRBD2 (5 bases each). This CDR3 has 14 residues. V was cut by 2 bases and J by 6 bases, with 10 bases left in between. Germline V gene lookup returns CDR1 SGHAT and CDR2 FQNNGV. The CDR3 region has the DNA TGTGCCAGCAGCTTAACCGGGGACGCCGGGGAGCTGTTTTTT. This encodes CASSLTGDAGELFF.

This clonotype was found many times. The V call is TRBV7-8, the J call TRBJ2-7, with 8 bases that match TRBD2. V shed 5 bases and J 5 bases; nucleotides not matched to a gene: 17. CDR3 length equals 17 residues. Germline-derived CDR1 and CDR2 are SGHVS and FQNEAQ. The CDR3 region is CASSAPSGRILGNEQYF. The CDR3 DNA sequence: TGTGCCAGCAGCGCCCCGAGCGGGAGAATTCTAGGGAACGAGCAGTACTTC.

This clonotype was seen at least ten times. A much bigger clone sits one base away, suggesting this may be a read error. V usage is TRBV6-2 or TRBV6-3 and J usage is TRBJ2-7; D is tentatively TRBD1 or TRBD2 (7 bases each). Germline CDR1 reads MNHEY; CDR2 reads SVGEGT. Trimming took 6 bases from V and 5 from J, leaving 17 bases between them. This CDR3 spans 14 amino acids. CDR3 bases: TGTGCCAGCAGCCGCCGGGCAGGGGGGGACGAGCAGTACTTC. Translated: CASSRRAGGDEQYF.

The V gene is TRBV20-1, the J gene TRBJ1-5; the match to TRBD1 covers 9 bases. V dropped 5 bases and J dropped 7; count of bases not matched to a gene: 9. This CDR3 spans 14 amino acids. Germline CDR1 and CDR2: DFQATT and SNEGSKA (reference sequence). The CDR3 region is CSALRDRAQQPQHF. The CDR3 nucleotides read TGCAGTGCTCTCCGGGACAGGGCACAGCAGCCCCAGCATTTT.

In its sample, this clonotype was seen many times. V and J are TRBV12-3 or TRBV12-4 and TRBJ2-2; D is possibly TRBD1 or TRBD2 (5 bases each). The CDR3 has 14 amino acids. Deletions cut 5 bases from V and 7 bases from J, with 14 bases between. The DNA for the CDR3 is TGTGCCAGCAGTGGGACCCATGGGGTCGGGGAGCTGTTTTTT. Protein sequence: CASSGTHGVGELFF.

The V and J genes are TRBV6-2 or TRBV6-3 and TRBJ1-6; 9 bases are a match to TRBD1. V shed 0 bases and J 3 bases; nucleotides not matched to a gene: 9. This CDR3 contains 19 residues. Germline V gene lookup returns CDR1 MNHEY and CDR2 SVGEGT. CDR3 coding DNA: TGTGCCAGCAGTTACTCGAACAGGGGGCGCAAATTCTATAATTCACCCCTCCACTTT. Its protein product is CASSYSNRGRKFYNSPLHF.

This clonotype has only one observation. The J gene is TRBJ2-7, the V gene TRBV7-2; TRBD1 matches 9 bases. The trim removed 5 bases at V and 0 bases at J, leaving 5 bases unmatched. The CDR3 is 15 residues long. Germline V lookup: CDR1 SGHTA, CDR2 FQGNSA. The CDR3 loop reads CASSKDRGSSYEQYF. The CDR3 region has the DNA TGTGCCAGCAGCAAAGACAGGGGGAGCTCCTACGAGCAGTACTTC.

This clonotype was counted many times. The V gene is TRBV5-1, the J gene TRBJ2-6; D gene ambiguous. Germline lookup yields CDR1 SGHRS and CDR2 YFSETQ. This CDR3 has 15 residues. The V and J ends lost 1 base and 2 bases respectively, with 7 bases between them. The CDR3 DNA sequence: TGCGCCAGCAGCTTGCGGTGGCCTGGGGCCAACGTCCTGACTTTC. Protein product: CASSLRWPGANVLTF.

This clonotype was picked up many times. CDR3 protein: CASSYSGVEQYF. DNA for the CDR3: TGTGCCAGCAGTTACTCAGGGGTCGAGCAGTACTTC. The gene calls are TRBV6-5 and TRBJ2-7; possible D gene TRBD1, 5 bases. The CDR3 length is 12 residues. Trimming removed 0 bases from V and 6 bases from J, with 6 bases in between. Germline V gene lookup returns CDR1 MNHEY and CDR2 SVGAGI.

The chain has TRBV29-1 and TRBJ2-2, with no clear D. This CDR3 contains 13 residues. Germline V lookup: CDR1 SQVTM, CDR2 ANQGSEA. The germline V and J ends were trimmed by 4 bases and 9 bases, with 15 bases remaining between them. The CDR3 DNA reads TGCAGCGTTGGTCTGATAACTACCCGGGAGCTGTTTTTT. This codes for CSVGLITTRELFF.

This clonotype was observed many times. A much larger clonotype is one base distant, so this may be a read error. The CDR3 nucleotides read TGTGCCAGCAGGCAGACAGGGGCGCCCCTACACTCTGGGGCCAACGTCCTGACTTTC. It is translated as CASRQTGAPLHSGANVLTF. The V gene is TRBV6-5, the J gene TRBJ2-6, with TRBD1 identical over 8 bases. The V segment lost 6 bases and the J segment 0 bases; nucleotides outside the gene matches: 13. The CDR3 is 19 residues long. The germline V gene has CDR1 MNHEY and CDR2 SVGAGI.

This clonotype was observed a few times. The chain combines TRBV7-3 with TRBJ2-7; D possibly corresponds to TRBD2 (7 bases). This CDR3 region has 14 residues. V lost 2 bases to trimming and J lost 5 bases, with 13 bases between them. Germline lookup yields CDR1 SGHTA and CDR2 FQGTGA. CDR3 DNA sequence: TGTGCCAGCAGCTTAGGAGGGGGGGGTCACGAGCAGTACTTC. Encoded protein: CASSLGGGGHEQYF.

This clonotype has more than one count but fewer than ten. This chain joins TRBV20-1 and TRBJ1-2; 7 nucleotides align to TRBD1. Germline V lookup: CDR1 DFQATT, CDR2 SNEGSKA (reference sequence). Trimming removed 5 bases from V and 3 bases from J; junction bases left unmatched: 6. This CDR3 region has 13 residues. The CDR3 nucleotides are TGCAGTGCTTGGGACAGTCCCGACTATGGCTACACCTTC. Residues: CSAWDSPDYGYTF.

This clonotype was recorded at least ten times. The chain joins TRBV27 to TRBJ1-5, with 7 bases matching TRBD1. CDR1 is MNHEY and CDR2 is SMNVEV in the germline V gene (reference sequence). Unmatched junction bases numbered 7, after V lost 3 bases and J lost 2 bases. The CDR3 sequence is 16 residues long. The CDR3 region has the DNA TGTGCCAGCAGTTTGAGAGGGGGCCGGGGCAATCAGCCCCAGCATTTT. It is translated as CASSLRGGRGNQPQHF.

There are many counts of this clonotype. V is TRBV11-3 and J is TRBJ2-7; 9 bases align to TRBD2. CDR1 SGHNT and CDR2 YENEEA come from the germline V gene. V shed 4 bases and J 2 bases; nucleotides not matched to a gene: 9. The CDR3 is made up of 16 amino acids. The CDR3 bases are TGTGCCAGCAGCTCCTTCTCTAGCGGGATAACCTACGAGCAGTACTTC. This translates into CASSSFSSGITYEQYF.

The rearrangement uses TRBV7-2 and TRBJ1-5, with D possibly being TRBD1 (6 bases). Trimming took off 1 base at V and 1 base at J, with 8 bases between the two ends. CDR1 SGHTA and CDR2 FQGNSA come from the germline V gene. The CDR3 loop spans 15 amino acids. This CDR3 is CASSLVRGSNQPQHF. In nucleotides, the CDR3 is TGTGCCAGCAGCTTAGTCAGGGGAAGCAATCAGCCCCAGCATTTT.

The chain has TRBV4-1 and TRBJ2-2; the match to TRBD2 covers 12 bases. The CDR3 runs 15 residues. Germline CDR1 is MGHRA and CDR2 is YSYEKL. The junction had 2 bases not matched to a gene; V was cut back by 4 bases and J by 5 bases. CDR3 sequence reads: CASSRTSGTTGELFF. CDR3 nucleotide sequence: TGCGCCAGCAGCCGGACTAGCGGGACTACCGGGGAGCTGTTTTTT.

This clonotype appeared many times. The rearrangement joins TRBV28 to TRBJ2-5; D remains unclear. The CDR3 loop spans 14 amino acids. Trimming left V 6 bases short and J 6 bases short, with 17 bases between. Germline V gene data show CDR1 as MDHEN and CDR2 as SYDVKM. CDR3 region: CASSKRDAIKTQYF. CDR3 coding DNA: TGTGCCAGCAGCAAAAGGGATGCGATAAAGACCCAGTACTTC.

This clonotype has a handful of counts. The CDR3 DNA reads TGCGCCAGCAGCCCATGGCAGTTTTTCGCCGGGGAGCTGTTTTTT. This gives the protein CASSPWQFFAGELFF. The chain uses TRBV4-3 and TRBJ2-2, with D unresolved. Germline lookup yields CDR1 LGHNA and CDR2 YSLEER. Between the trimmed V and J ends, which lost 4 bases and 6 bases, there was a span of 15 bases. This CDR3 has 15 amino acids.

This clonotype showed up many times. The chain carries TRBV19 and TRBJ2-5, with a tentative D call TRBD2 (6 bases). CDR3 size: 14 residues. The germline V gene has CDR1 LNHDA and CDR2 SQIVND (reference sequence). The V gene lost 3 bases and the J gene lost 5 bases, with 13 bases spanning the gap. The CDR3 nucleotides are TGTGCCAGTAGTATGCGGGATCGGAGGGAGACCCAGTACTTC. Amino acids: CASSMRDRRETQYF.

This clonotype was detected many times. CDR3 protein: CASSPDKWGNQPQHF. CDR3 DNA: TGTGCCAGCAGTCCGGACAAGTGGGGCAATCAGCCCCAGCATTTT. The V call is TRBV6-2 or TRBV6-3, the J call TRBJ1-5, with D perhaps matching TRBD1 (5 bases). Trimming removed 5 bases at V and 2 bases at J, with 13 bases between. The CDR3 runs to 15 residues. Germline CDR1 MNHEY, CDR2 SVGEGT.

The table lists this clonotype with many counts. The gene calls are TRBV19 and TRBJ1-2; D may be TRBD1 (6 bases). Germline loops: CDR1 LNHDA, CDR2 SQIVND (reference sequence). The length of the CDR3 is 14 residues. V was shortened by 5 bases and J by 6 bases, with 16 bases between the two germline ends. The CDR3: CASSYREVGHGYTF. The CDR3 region has the DNA TGTGCCAGTAGTTACAGGGAAGTCGGGCATGGCTACACCTTC.

CDR3 bases: TGCGCCAGCAGCCAAGCGGGGGGGGCTCCATCCTACGAGCAGTACTTC. As protein: CASSQAGGAPSYEQYF. The chain joins TRBV4-1 to TRBJ2-7; 8 bases match TRBD2. V shed 1 base and J 1 base; nucleotides not matched to a gene: 6. The CDR3 is made up of 16 amino acids. Per the germline V gene, CDR1 is MGHRA and CDR2 is YSYEKL.

This clonotype was detected many times. The chain recombines TRBV3-1 with TRBJ2-4, with D possibly matching TRBD2 (6 bases). The CDR3 length is 14 residues. The V end was cut by 5 bases, the J end by 0 bases, with 8 bases between. The V gene's germline CDR1 is LGHDT and CDR2 YNNKEL (reference sequence). The CDR3 here is CASSAGLAKNIQYF. As DNA, the CDR3 is TGTGCCAGCAGCGCGGGACTAGCCAAAAACATTCAGTACTTC.